This is a list of T cell receptor beta chains from one sample in a study of blood T cells in healthy people across ages. Each CDR3 protein gets one entry after TCRdb re-called the 5' RACE reads with MiXCR. The repertoire holds about 1.8 million distinct CDR3 sequences, with approximately 50% as singletons. Sequenced material: blood. The source is a woman in her forties in good health. The CDR3 runs from the conserved cysteine through the conserved F or W. A D gene is named only where the DNA matches it firmly. A clone size is listed for some rows: how often the clone was seen (once, few, many), or a class if it is expanded.

once	TRBV18	TRBJ1-2	.	TGTGCCAGCTCACCAGCCTGGACGGGAACTTATGGCTACACCTTC	CASSPAWTGTYGYTF
.	TRBV4-2	TRBJ2-5	TRBD2	TGTGCCAGCAGCGTGACTAGCGTTGGCGAAGAGACCCAGTACTTC	CASSVTSVGEETQYF
once	TRBV7-2	TRBJ2-5	.	TGTGCCAGCAGCCGCAACGGGGGGCCTGAGAAGACCCAGTACTTC	CASSRNGGPEKTQYF
.	TRBV29-1	TRBJ1-2	TRBD1	TGCAGCGTTGAAGAAGGGGGCGGCTACACCTTC	CSVEEGGGYTF
.	TRBV28	TRBJ2-3	TRBD2	TGTGCCAGCAGTTTTTCGGGGGGGAGTTCAGATACGCAGTATTTT	CASSFSGGSSDTQYF
.	TRBV7-2	TRBJ2-6	.	TGTGCCAGCAGCTTATTTGGACGGGCCTCTGGGGCCAACGTCCTGACTTTC	CASSLFGRASGANVLTF
.	TRBV18	TRBJ2-7	TRBD1	TGTGCCAGCTCACTTCGTTCTGGACAGGGTTTCGAGGAGCAGTACTTC	CASSLRSGQGFEEQYF
.	TRBV15	TRBJ2-3	.	TGTGCCACCAGCCGGTCCCTGGATACGCAGTATTTT	CATSRSLDTQYF
.	TRBV5-1	TRBJ1-5	.	TGCGCCAGCAGCCGCAGGGATCCGCCCCAGCATTTT	CASSRRDPPQHF
.	TRBV7-9	TRBJ2-1	TRBD1	TGTGCCAGCAGCTTCCCGGGACAGGGAGGCCATGAGCAGTTCTTC	CASSFPGQGGHEQFF
few	TRBV20-1	TRBJ2-5	TRBD1	TGCAGTGCTAGAACATCACCCGGGACAGAAGAAGAGACCCAGTACTTC	CSARTSPGTEEETQYF
.	TRBV20-1	TRBJ1-6	TRBD1	TGCAGTGCTACCAGGGGGAATTCACCCCTCCACTTT	CSATRGNSPLHF
.	TRBV5-1	TRBJ2-5	TRBD2	TGCGCCAGCAGCGCGTATAGCGGGACAATCCAAGAGACCCAGTACTTC	CASSAYSGTIQETQYF
.	TRBV27	TRBJ2-7	.	TGTGCCAGCAGTTTAACGAAGGGGGCGGGGGAGCAGTACTTC	CASSLTKGAGEQYF
.	TRBV6-5	TRBJ2-7	TRBD1	TGTGCCAGCAGTATGGCCGGGACAGGGGCCTACGAGCAGTACTTC	CASSMAGTGAYEQYF
few	TRBV27	TRBJ2-3	TRBD1	TGTGCCAGCAGTTTTACAGGGGGGCTTGCAGATACGCAGTATTTT	CASSFTGGLADTQYF
.	TRBV28	TRBJ1-2	.	TGTGCCAGCAGTCCATCCACAAGGACACTCTATGGCTACACCTTC	CASSPSTRTLYGYTF
few	TRBV28	TRBJ1-5	TRBD1	TGTGCCAGCAGTGTACCGGGACAGGGGCAGCCCCAGCATTTT	CASSVPGQGQPQHF
few	TRBV20-1	TRBJ2-3	.	TGCAGTGCTCCATCCAGGGTAAGGAGCACAGATACGCAGTATTTT	CSAPSRVRSTDTQYF
.	TRBV5-1	TRBJ2-3	.	TGCGCCAGCAGCTCCCAGGGGACTTTCACAGATACGCAGTATTTT	CASSSQGTFTDTQYF
few	TRBV20-1	TRBJ2-1	TRBD1	TGCAGTGCCCAAGGACAGGGGTGGGACAATGAGCAGTTCTTC	CSAQGQGWDNEQFF
.	TRBV5-1	TRBJ2-7	.	TGCGCCAGCAGCGGAGGGGGACAGAATTACGAGCAGTACTTC	CASSGGGQNYEQYF
many	TRBV12-3/TRBV12-4	TRBJ2-5	.	TGTGCCAGCAGCAGGGGATGGGAGACCCAGTACTTC	CASSRGWETQYF
few	TRBV3-1	TRBJ2-7	.	TGTGCCAGCAGCCAACTCGGCAAATCGGTCTACGAGCAGTACTTC	CASSQLGKSVYEQYF
.	TRBV6-5	TRBJ1-2	.	TGTGCCATCAGTAACAGTGGATATGGCTACACCTTC	CAISNSGYGYTF
.	TRBV7-8	TRBJ2-5	TRBD1	TGTGCCAGCAGCCGCAGGGACAGTCGCAAAGAGACCCAGTACTTC	CASSRRDSRKETQYF
.	TRBV12-3/TRBV12-4	TRBJ2-5	.	TGTGCCAGCAGGATTACAGGGACCGGCGAGACCCAGTACTTC	CASRITGTGETQYF
.	TRBV11-2	TRBJ2-1	.	TGTGCCAGCAGCTTAGACCGGTTAAGGTACAGCTACAATGAGCAGTTCTTC	CASSLDRLRYSYNEQFF
.	TRBV9	TRBJ2-5	TRBD2	TGTGCCAGCAGCGTAGGCGGACTAGCGGGGGGGAAAGAGACCCAGTACTTC	CASSVGGLAGGKETQYF
.	TRBV20-1	TRBJ2-3	.	TGCAGTGGAAGGATCGGGACCCGCTGGGTCATAGATACGCAGTATTTT	CSGRIGTRWVIDTQYF
.	TRBV27	TRBJ2-5	.	TGTGCCAGCAGTTTGAGGGCGGGGAGAATCTACGAGCGGTACTTC	CASSLRAGRIYERYF
few	TRBV20-1	TRBJ2-7	.	TGCAGTGCCCCTCCTAGGGGGTCCTACGAGCAGTACTTC	CSAPPRGSYEQYF
.	TRBV6-1	TRBJ2-5	.	TGTGCCAGCAGTAGGGAAAGGGCAGAGACCCAGTACTTC	CASSRERAETQYF